These T cell receptor beta chains were read from a single sample in a study of cytomegalovirus exposure and HLA in healthy donors. The method was immunoSEQ multiplex PCR; TCRdb's version includes in-frame clones alone and lacks a portion of them. Here the sample spans 100,000 or so clones, 65% to 90% being singletons. What was sequenced was PBMCs. The source is a man aged 30 to 39 in good health and CMV-seropositive. The CDR3 runs from the conserved cysteine through the conserved F or W. D genes are given only for firm matches. A clone size is listed for some rows: how often the clone was seen (once, few, many), or a class if it is expanded.

j_call,v_call,d_call,clone_size,cdr3_nt,cdr3_aa
TRBJ1-6,TRBV7-8,TRBD1,.,TGTGCCAGCAGCATATGGGACAGGGCAAGGAATTCACCCCTCCACTTT,CASSIWDRARNSPLHF
TRBJ2-5,TRBV4-1,TRBD2,.,TGCGCCAGCAGCCTGGGAGGGAACCAAGAGACCCAGTACTTC,CASSLGGNQETQYF
TRBJ1-1,TRBV7-2,TRBD1,.,TGTGCCAGCAGCAACAGGGGAAGGACTGAAGCTTTCTTT,CASSNRGRTEAFF
TRBJ1-1,TRBV30,.,.,TGTGCCTGGAGTGGGGCTTTGGGAGAAGAAGCTTTCTTT,CAWSGALGEEAFF
TRBJ2-7,TRBV9,.,.,TGTGCCAGCAGCGTCGGGGGACCCACCTACGAGCAGTACTTC,CASSVGGPTYEQYF
TRBJ2-7,TRBV18,TRBD1,.,TGTGCCAGCTCTGCAGGGACAGGAACCTACGAGCAGTACTTC,CASSAGTGTYEQYF
TRBJ2-7,TRBV7-9,TRBD2,.,TGTGCCAGCAGCTTATCGGGACTAGTTGACGAGCAGTACTTC,CASSLSGLVDEQYF
TRBJ2-2,TRBV12-5,.,few,TGTGCTAGTGGTTTCTTAGTTGAGGGGGACACCGGGGAGCTGTTTTTT,CASGFLVEGDTGELFF
TRBJ2-2,TRBV30,TRBD1,.,TGTGCCTGGAGACGGACAGGGAACACCGGGGAGCTGTTTTTT,CAWRRTGNTGELFF
TRBJ2-2,TRBV19,TRBD1,.,TGTGCCAGTAGCTCCCGACAGGGGAGCGGGGAGCTGTTTTTT,CASSSRQGSGELFF
TRBJ1-2,TRBV7-8,.,few,TGTGCCAGCAGTGGAGGCAGATCAGTGAGGTGGGATGGCTACACCTTC,CASSGGRSVRWDGYTF
TRBJ2-7,TRBV10-2,TRBD2,.,TGCGCCAGCAGAGAGCGGGGGGTTACCTACGAGCAGTACTTC,CASRERGVTYEQYF
TRBJ2-1,TRBV9,TRBD1,.,TGTGCCAGCAGCGTACGGGACAGAGGCTCCTTAAATGAGCAGTTCTTC,CASSVRDRGSLNEQFF
TRBJ2-7,TRBV2,.,.,TGTGCCAGCAGTGGAGGGGGTACCACTGGTGTGCAGTACTTC,CASSGGGTTGVQYF
TRBJ1-3,TRBV10-3,.,.,TGTGCCATCGGGGGCCGCTCTGGAAACACCATATATTTT,CAIGGRSGNTIYF
TRBJ2-1,TRBV4-3,TRBD2,.,TGCGCCAGCAGCCAGGTTAGCGGGAGCTCCTACAATGAGCAGTTCTTC,CASSQVSGSSYNEQFF
TRBJ2-5,TRBV28,.,few,TGTGCCAGCAGTCCCGCTTGGAGGACCCCTCCATTCCAAGAGACCCAGTACTTC,CASSPAWRTPPFQETQYF
TRBJ1-6,TRBV2,TRBD1,.,TGTGCCAGCACCTACGCCGGGACAGGGGGATCACCCCTCCACTTT,CASTYAGTGGSPLHF
TRBJ2-7,TRBV29-1,.,.,TGCAGCGTTTGCCCAGGGACCTACGAGCAGTACTTC,CSVCPGTYEQYF
TRBJ2-5,TRBV14,TRBD2,few,TGTGCCAGCAGCAAACGACGGGGGGGCCAAGAGACCCAGTACTTC,CASSKRRGGQETQYF
TRBJ2-7,TRBV10-2,TRBD2,.,TGCGCCAGCAGTGTAGCGGGGGAGACCTACGAGCAGTACTTC,CASSVAGETYEQYF
TRBJ1-3,TRBV6-1,.,.,TGTGCCAGCAGTGAATCTAGGCCCCACACCATATATTTT,CASSESRPHTIYF
TRBJ1-4,TRBV9,.,once,TGTGCCAGCAGCGCCAGAGGGTCAGGACGGTTGGCGGAAAAACTGTTTTTT,CASSARGSGRLAEKLFF
TRBJ1-3,TRBV5-6,TRBD1,.,TGTGCCAGCAGCCCTTTTTCGGGACAGGGGGGAAACACCATATATTTT,CASSPFSGQGGNTIYF
TRBJ2-3,TRBV6-1,.,.,TGTGCCAGCAGTGTCAGGGTTAACCCTAGCACAGATACGCAGTATTTT,CASSVRVNPSTDTQYF
TRBJ1-1,TRBV28,TRBD1,.,TGTGCCAGCAGTTTCTTAAGAGGGACAGGGGAACCTGAAGCTTTCTTT,CASSFLRGTGEPEAFF
TRBJ1-6,TRBV25-1,.,.,TGTGCCAGCAGTCACAGGGCTGGCCATAATTCACCCCTCCACTTT,CASSHRAGHNSPLHF
TRBJ2-5,TRBV7-9,TRBD2,.,TGTGCCAGCAGCTTAATAGCGGGGGTGACACAAGAGACCCAGTACTTC,CASSLIAGVTQETQYF
TRBJ2-3,TRBV5-1,.,once,TGCGCCAGCAGACTGTTAGTGGCGGGAAGCACAGATACGCAGTATTTT,CASRLLVAGSTDTQYF
TRBJ2-1,TRBV2,TRBD1,.,TGTGCCAGCACCGGGTTAGGACAGGCGGCCGGTGAGCAGTTCTTC,CASTGLGQAAGEQFF
TRBJ2-3,TRBV7-2,TRBD2,.,TGTGCCAGCAGCTTAGTGTCGGGGGGGCCTGATACGCAGTATTTT,CASSLVSGGPDTQYF
TRBJ1-2,TRBV28,TRBD1,.,TGTGCCAGCAAGCAGGGGGCCTATGGCTACACCTTC,CASKQGAYGYTF
TRBJ2-5,TRBV27,TRBD1,few,TGTGCCAGCAGTTCCAACTTAGCGACAGGGGGGGAGACCCAGTACTTC,CASSSNLATGGETQYF
TRBJ1-1,TRBV5-1,TRBD1,few,TGCGCCAGCAGCGGACAGGGGGATACTGAAGCTTTCTTT,CASSGQGDTEAFF
TRBJ1-6,TRBV5-4,.,.,TGTGCCAGCAGCGGGGGGGGACGCCTTAATTCACCCCTCCACTTT,CASSGGGRLNSPLHF
TRBJ1-6,TRBV5-6,TRBD1,few,TGTGCCAGCAGTCAAGGACAGGCGGGTTCACCCCTCCACTTT,CASSQGQAGSPLHF
TRBJ2-2,TRBV12-5,.,once,TGTGCTAGTGGTTTGCTGGGCAACACCGGGGAGCTGTTTTTT,CASGLLGNTGELFF
TRBJ2-2,TRBV5-1,.,.,TGCGCCAGCAGCTTGGAACGGACCGGGGAGCTGTTTTTT,CASSLERTGELFF
TRBJ2-1,TRBV7-9,TRBD1,.,TGTGCCAGCAGCTACCCCCTGGGACAGGGTGAGCAGTTCTTC,CASSYPLGQGEQFF
TRBJ1-5,TRBV27,.,few,TGTGCCAGCAGTCCGAACACAGTTCAGCCCCAGCATTTT,CASSPNTVQPQHF
TRBJ1-1,TRBV6-1,.,.,TGTGCCAGCAGTGGGGGGACAAGTCTCTCTGAAGCTTTCTTT,CASSGGTSLSEAFF
TRBJ2-7,TRBV27,TRBD1,once,TGTGCCAGCAGCTCCGACAGGGTGGGCTACGAGCAGTACTTC,CASSSDRVGYEQYF
TRBJ2-7,TRBV7-2,TRBD1,.,TGTGCCAGCAGCTTCCCGACGGACAGGCCCTCCTACGAGCAGTACTTC,CASSFPTDRPSYEQYF
TRBJ2-2,TRBV7-7,.,.,TGTGCTAGCAGCTTCCAGGGAATCGGGGAGCTGTTTTTT,CASSFQGIGELFF
TRBJ2-2,TRBV18,.,.,TGTGCCAGCTCACCCCAGGTTCCCGGGGAGCTGTTTTTT,CASSPQVPGELFF
TRBJ2-2,TRBV6-5,TRBD1,.,TGTGCCAGCAGTTACTCGGGGACAGGAGACACCGGGGAGCTGTTTTTT,CASSYSGTGDTGELFF
TRBJ1-2,TRBV19,TRBD1,.,TGTGCCAGTAGTAGGGACAGAACCTATGGCTACACCTTC,CASSRDRTYGYTF
TRBJ2-7,TRBV4-2,.,.,TGTGCCAGCAGCCAAGATCGGATGGGGGGGCGGTACGAGCAGTACTTC,CASSQDRMGGRYEQYF
TRBJ1-1,TRBV6-1,TRBD1,.,TGTGCCAGCAGTGAGGACAGGGTCGACACTGAAGCTTTCTTT,CASSEDRVDTEAFF